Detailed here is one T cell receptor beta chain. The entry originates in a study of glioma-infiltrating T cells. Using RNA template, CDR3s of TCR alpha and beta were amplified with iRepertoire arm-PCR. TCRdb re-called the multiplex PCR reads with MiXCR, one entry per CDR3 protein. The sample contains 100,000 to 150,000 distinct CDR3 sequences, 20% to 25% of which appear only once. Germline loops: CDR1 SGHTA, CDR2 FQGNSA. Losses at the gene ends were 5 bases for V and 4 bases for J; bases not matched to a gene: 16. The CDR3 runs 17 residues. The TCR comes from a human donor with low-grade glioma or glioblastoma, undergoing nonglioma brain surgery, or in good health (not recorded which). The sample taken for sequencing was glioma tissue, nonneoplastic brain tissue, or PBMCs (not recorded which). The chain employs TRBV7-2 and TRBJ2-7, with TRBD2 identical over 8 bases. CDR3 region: CASSLRTGGRGIYEQYF. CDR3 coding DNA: TGTGCCAGCAGCCTCCGGACGGGGGGGCGGGGGATTTACGAGCAGTACTTC.